This T cell receptor (beta chain) was documented in a study of T cells after yellow fever vaccination. TCRdb redid the calling of the 5' RACE reads with MiXCR, one entry per CDR3 protein. Here the sample spans 150,000 to 200,000 distinct CDR3 sequences, approximately 9.7% being singletons. In the case of this clonotype: Its specificity is unknown. One end of the junction fails to match germline, which may point to a read error.

This CDR3 is built from 15 residues. Germline CDR1 reads MNHEY; CDR2 reads SVGAGI. Findings and caveats of the study: Few clonotypes appeared in both CD4 and CD8 compartments. Boosting was followed by the reappearance of most primary-vaccination clones (96% CD4, about 89% CD8).

This TCR came from a man between 18 and 35 years old who received the YFV17D yellow fever vaccine. The sequences come from CD8+ T cells sorted from PBMCs, collected 45 days after the yellow fever booster vaccination. The rearrangement joins TRBV6-5 to TRBJ1-1, with D perhaps TRBD1 (6 bases). The CDR3 coding sequence is TGTGCCAGCAGTTACTCTTTGGACAGCAGCTTTGAAACTATCTTT. Its translation: CASSYSLDSSFETIF.